This T cell receptor (beta chain) was recorded in a study of cytomegalovirus exposure and HLA in healthy donors. V lost 1 base to trimming and J lost 6 bases, with 12 bases between them. The CDR3 spans 14 residues. CDR1 SGHRS and CDR2 YFSETQ come from the germline V gene. Use of 60 Vbeta and 13 Jbeta primers characterized the PCR. Profiled with immunoSEQ multiplex PCR; TCRdb holds only in-frame clones, not every one. The table includes more than 80,000 clones, about 89% detected once. Study-wide findings and caveats: Analysis performed later showed TCR beta chains linked to HLA being more clonally expanded than equally common others. Indistinguishable V segments such as TRBV6-2 and TRBV6-3 were excluded. TCR sequences were mostly rare, though some public TCRs occurred in many donors.

Of note for this clone: What it binds is unknown.

The specimen sequenced was PBMCs. The clonotype comes from a man aged 25 to 40 in good health and CMV-seropositive. The genes are TRBV5-1 and TRBJ2-3; D is possibly TRBD2 (6 bases). The CDR3 nucleotides read TGCGCCAGCAGCTTGTCCGGGAGTGGGGATACGCAGTATTTT. It codes for CASSLSGSGDTQYF.